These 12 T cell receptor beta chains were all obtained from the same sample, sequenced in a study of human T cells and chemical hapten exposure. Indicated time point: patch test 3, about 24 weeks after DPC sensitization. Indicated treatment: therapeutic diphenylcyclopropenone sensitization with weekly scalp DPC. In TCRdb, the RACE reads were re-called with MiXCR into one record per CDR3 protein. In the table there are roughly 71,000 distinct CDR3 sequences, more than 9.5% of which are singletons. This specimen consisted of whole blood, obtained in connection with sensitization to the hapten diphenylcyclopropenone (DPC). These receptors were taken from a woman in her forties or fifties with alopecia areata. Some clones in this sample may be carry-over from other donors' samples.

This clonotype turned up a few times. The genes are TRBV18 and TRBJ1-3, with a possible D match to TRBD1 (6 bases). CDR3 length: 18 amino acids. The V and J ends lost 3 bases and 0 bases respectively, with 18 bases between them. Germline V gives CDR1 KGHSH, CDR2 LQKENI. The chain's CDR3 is CASSPLSPTGTSGNTIYF. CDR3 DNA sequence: TGTGCCAGCTCACCCTTGAGCCCGACAGGCACCTCTGGAAACACCATATATTTT.

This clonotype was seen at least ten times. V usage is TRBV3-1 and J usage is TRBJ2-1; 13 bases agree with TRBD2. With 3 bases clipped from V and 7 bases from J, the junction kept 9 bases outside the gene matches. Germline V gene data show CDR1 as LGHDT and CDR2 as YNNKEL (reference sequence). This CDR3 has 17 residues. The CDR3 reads CASSHGLAGVPRNEQFF. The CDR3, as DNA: TGTGCCAGCAGCCACGGACTAGCGGGAGTTCCGCGTAATGAGCAGTTCTTC.

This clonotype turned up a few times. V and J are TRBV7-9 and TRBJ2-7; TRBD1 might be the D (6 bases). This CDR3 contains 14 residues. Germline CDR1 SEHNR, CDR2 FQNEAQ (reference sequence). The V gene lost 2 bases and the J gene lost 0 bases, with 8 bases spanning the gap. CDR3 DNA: TGTGCCAGCAGCTTAAGACAGGACTCCTACGAGCAGTACTTC. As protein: CASSLRQDSYEQYF.

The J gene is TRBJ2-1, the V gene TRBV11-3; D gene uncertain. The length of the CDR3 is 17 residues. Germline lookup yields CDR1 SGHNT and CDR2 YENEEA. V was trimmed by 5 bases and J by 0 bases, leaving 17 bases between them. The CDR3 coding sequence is TGTGCCAGCAGCGTCTCTCAGCCGGTCAGCTCCTACAATGAGCAGTTCTTC. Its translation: CASSVSQPVSSYNEQFF.

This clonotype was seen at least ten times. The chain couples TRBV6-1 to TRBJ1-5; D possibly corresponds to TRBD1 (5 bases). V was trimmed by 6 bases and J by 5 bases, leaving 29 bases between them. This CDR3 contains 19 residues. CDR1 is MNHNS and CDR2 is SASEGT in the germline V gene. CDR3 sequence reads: CASSSPDGTSNWGYQPQHF. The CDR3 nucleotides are TGTGCCAGCAGCTCCCCCGACGGGACTTCCAATTGGGGGTATCAGCCCCAGCATTTT.

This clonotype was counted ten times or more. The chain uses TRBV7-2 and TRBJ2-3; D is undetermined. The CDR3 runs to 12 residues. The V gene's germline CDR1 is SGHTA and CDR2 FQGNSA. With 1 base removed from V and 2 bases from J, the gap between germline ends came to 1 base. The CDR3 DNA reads TGTGCCAGCAGCTTAGACACAGATACGCAGTATTTT. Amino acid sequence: CASSLDTDTQYF. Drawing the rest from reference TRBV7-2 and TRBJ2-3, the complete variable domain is GAGVSQSPSNKVTEKGKDVELRCDPISGHTALYWYRQSLGQGLEFLIYFQGNSAPDKSGLPSDRFSAERTGGSVSTLTIQRTQQEDSAVYLCASSLDTDTQYFGPGTRLTVL.

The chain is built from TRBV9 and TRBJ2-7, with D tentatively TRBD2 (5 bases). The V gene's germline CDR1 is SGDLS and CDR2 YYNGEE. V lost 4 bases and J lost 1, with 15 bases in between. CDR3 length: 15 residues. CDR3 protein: CASSHRVAGSYEQYF. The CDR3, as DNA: TGTGCCAGCAGCCACCGGGTCGCGGGTTCCTACGAGCAGTACTTC.

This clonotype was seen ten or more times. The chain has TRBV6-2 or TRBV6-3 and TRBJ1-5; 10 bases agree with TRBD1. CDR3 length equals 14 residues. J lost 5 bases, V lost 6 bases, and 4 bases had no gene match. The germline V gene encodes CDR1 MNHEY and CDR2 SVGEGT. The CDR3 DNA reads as TGTGCCAGCAGATCGGGACAGGGGTATCAGCCCCAGCATTTT. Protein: CASRSGQGYQPQHF.

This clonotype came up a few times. The CDR3 region is CASSRGQGSGAFF. The DNA for the CDR3 is TGCGCCAGCAGTAGGGGACAGGGGTCAGGAGCTTTCTTT. V and J are TRBV10-2 and TRBJ1-1; 10 bases match TRBD1. Germline CDR1 WSHSY, CDR2 SAAADI. Trimming cost V 5 bases and J 10 bases; bases outside gene matches: 7. This CDR3 comprises 13 residues.

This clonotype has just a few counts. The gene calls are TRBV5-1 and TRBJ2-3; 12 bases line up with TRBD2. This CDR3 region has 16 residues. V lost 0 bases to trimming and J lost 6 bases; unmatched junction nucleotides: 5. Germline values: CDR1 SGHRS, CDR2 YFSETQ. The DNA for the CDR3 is TGCGCCAGCAGCTTGGGACTAGCGGGAGTTGAGGATACGCAGTATTTT. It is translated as CASSLGLAGVEDTQYF.

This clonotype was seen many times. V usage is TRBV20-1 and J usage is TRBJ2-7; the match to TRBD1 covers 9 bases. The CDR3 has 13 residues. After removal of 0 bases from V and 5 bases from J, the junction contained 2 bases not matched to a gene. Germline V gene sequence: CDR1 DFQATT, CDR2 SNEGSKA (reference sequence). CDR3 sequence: CSARDGTGNEQYF. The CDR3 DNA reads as TGCAGTGCTAGAGACGGGACAGGGAACGAGCAGTACTTC.

CDR3 protein: CASSPPGWEGTDTQYF. The CDR3, as DNA: TGTGCCAGCTCACCACCGGGATGGGAGGGGACAGATACGCAGTATTTT. This chain joins TRBV18 and TRBJ2-3, with 7 nucleotides matching TRBD2. Losses at the gene ends were 0 bases for V and 3 bases for J; bases not matched to a gene: 6. Germline V lookup: CDR1 KGHSH, CDR2 LQKENI. This CDR3 region has 16 residues.